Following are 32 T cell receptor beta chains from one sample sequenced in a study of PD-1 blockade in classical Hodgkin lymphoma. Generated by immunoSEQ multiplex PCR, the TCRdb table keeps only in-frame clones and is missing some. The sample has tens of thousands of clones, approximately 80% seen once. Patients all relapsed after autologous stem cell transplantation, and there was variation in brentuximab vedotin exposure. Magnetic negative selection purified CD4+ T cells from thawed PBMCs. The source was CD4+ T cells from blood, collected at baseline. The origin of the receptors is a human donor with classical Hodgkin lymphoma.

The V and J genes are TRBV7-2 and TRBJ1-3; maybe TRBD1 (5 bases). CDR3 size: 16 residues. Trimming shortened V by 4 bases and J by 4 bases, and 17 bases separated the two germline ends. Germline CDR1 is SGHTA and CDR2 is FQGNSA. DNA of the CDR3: TGTGCCAGCAGCTCCAGCGGGGGAGTCTCCGGAAACACCATATATTTT. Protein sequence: CASSSSGGVSGNTIYF. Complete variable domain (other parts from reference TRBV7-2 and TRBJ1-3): GAGVSQSPSNKVTEKGKDVELRCDPISGHTALYWYRQSLGQGLEFLIYFQGNSAPDKSGLPSDRFSAERTGGSVSTLTIQRTQQEDSAVYLCASSSSGGVSGNTIYFGEGSWLTVV.

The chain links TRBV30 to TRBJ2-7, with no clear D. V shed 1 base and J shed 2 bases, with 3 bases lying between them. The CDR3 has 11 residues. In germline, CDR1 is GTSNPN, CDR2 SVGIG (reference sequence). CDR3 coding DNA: TGTGCCTGGAGTGCCGCCTACGAGCAGTACTTC. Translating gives CAWSAAYEQYF. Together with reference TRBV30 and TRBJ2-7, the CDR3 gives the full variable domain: SQTIHQWPATLVQPVGSPLSLECTVEGTSNPNLYWYRQAAGRGLQLLFYSVGIGQISSEVPQNLSASRPQDRQFILSSKKLLLSDSGFYLCAWSAAYEQYFGPGTRLTVT.

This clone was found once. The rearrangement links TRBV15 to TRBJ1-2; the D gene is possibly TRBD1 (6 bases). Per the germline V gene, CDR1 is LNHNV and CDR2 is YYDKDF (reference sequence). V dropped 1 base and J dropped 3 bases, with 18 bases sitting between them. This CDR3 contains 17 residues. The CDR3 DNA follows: TGTGCCACCAGCAGAGGGCCAAGGGGGTTCAAAGACTATGGCTACACCTTC. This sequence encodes CATSRGPRGFKDYGYTF.

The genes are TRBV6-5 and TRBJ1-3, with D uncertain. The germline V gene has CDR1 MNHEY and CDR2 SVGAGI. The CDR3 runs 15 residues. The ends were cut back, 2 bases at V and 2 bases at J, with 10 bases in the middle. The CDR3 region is CASSYDGLAGNTIYF. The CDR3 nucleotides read TGTGCCAGCAGTTACGACGGGCTGGCTGGAAACACCATATATTTT.

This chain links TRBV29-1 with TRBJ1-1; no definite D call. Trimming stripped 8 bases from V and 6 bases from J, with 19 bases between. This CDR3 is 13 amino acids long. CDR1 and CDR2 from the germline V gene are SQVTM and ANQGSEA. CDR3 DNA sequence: TGCAGCACCTCCTTGACGGGATACCCTGAAGCTTTCTTT. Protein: CSTSLTGYPEAFF.

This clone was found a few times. The CDR3 DNA sequence: TGTGCCAGCAGCAAGGGGGTGTCCCTCGAGCAGTACTTC. Its translation is CASSKGVSLEQYF. This chain joins TRBV7-9 and TRBJ2-7; perhaps TRBD1 as D (6 bases). Germline values: CDR1 SEHNR, CDR2 FQNEAQ (reference sequence). This CDR3 region has 13 residues. V was clipped by 5 bases and J by 6 bases, with 14 bases between them.

The CDR3 DNA reads TGTGCCAGCAGCGCCCGGACCCAAGTAAACACTGAAGCTTTCTTT. Its translation: CASSARTQVNTEAFF. The rearrangement uses TRBV7-9 and TRBJ1-1; D unresolved. CDR1 is SEHNR, CDR2 FQNEAQ, per germline (reference sequence). The CDR3 is 15 residues long. Trimming took 5 bases from V and 2 from J, leaving 15 bases between them.

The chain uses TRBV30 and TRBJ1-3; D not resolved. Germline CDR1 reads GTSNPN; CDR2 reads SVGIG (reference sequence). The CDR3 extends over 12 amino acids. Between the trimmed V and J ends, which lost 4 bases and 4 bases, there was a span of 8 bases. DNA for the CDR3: TGTGCCTGGATCCCCGGGGGAAACACCATATATTTT. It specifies CAWIPGGNTIYF.

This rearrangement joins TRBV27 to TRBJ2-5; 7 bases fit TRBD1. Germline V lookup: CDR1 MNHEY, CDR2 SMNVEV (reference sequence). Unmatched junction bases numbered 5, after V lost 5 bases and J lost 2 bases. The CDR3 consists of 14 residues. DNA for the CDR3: TGTGCCAGCAGTCCCGGGGACAGACAAGAGACCCAGTACTTC. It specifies CASSPGDRQETQYF.

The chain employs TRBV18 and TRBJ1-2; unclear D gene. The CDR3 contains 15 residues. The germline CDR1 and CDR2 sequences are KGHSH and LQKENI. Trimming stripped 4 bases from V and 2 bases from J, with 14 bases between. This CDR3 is CASSLEPVDNYGYTF. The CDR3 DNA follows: TGTGCCAGCTCACTGGAGCCGGTGGACAACTATGGCTACACCTTC.

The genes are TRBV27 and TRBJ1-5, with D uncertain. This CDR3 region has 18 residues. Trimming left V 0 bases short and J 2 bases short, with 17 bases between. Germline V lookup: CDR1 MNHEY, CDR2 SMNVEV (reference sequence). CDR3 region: CASSLSGRFLKGNQPQHF. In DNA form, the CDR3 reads TGTGCCAGCAGTTTATCCGGGCGGTTCCTCAAAGGCAATCAGCCCCAGCATTTT.

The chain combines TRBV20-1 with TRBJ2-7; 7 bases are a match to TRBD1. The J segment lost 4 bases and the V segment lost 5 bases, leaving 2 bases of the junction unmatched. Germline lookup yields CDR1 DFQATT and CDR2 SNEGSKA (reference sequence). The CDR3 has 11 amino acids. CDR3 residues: CSAGQEYEQYF. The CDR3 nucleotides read TGCAGTGCTGGACAGGAGTACGAGCAGTACTTC.

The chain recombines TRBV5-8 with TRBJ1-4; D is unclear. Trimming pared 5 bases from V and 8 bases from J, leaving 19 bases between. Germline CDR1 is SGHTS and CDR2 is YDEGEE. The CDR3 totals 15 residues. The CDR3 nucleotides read TGTGCCAGCAGGACCCAACCGCTCTCTCGAGAAAAACTGTTTTTT. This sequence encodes CASRTQPLSREKLFF.

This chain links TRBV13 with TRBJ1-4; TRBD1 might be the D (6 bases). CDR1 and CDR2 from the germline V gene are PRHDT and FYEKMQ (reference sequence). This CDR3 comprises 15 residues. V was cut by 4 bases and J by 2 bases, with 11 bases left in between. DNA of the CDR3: TGTGCCAGCAGCTGGGGGACATATACTAATGAAAAACTGTTTTTT. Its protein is CASSWGTYTNEKLFF.

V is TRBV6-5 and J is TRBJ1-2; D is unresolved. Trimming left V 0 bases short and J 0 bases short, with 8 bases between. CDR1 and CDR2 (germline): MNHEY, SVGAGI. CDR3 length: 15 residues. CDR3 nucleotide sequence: TGTGCCAGCAGTTACTCAACTCCAGCTAACTATGGCTACACCTTC. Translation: CASSYSTPANYGYTF.

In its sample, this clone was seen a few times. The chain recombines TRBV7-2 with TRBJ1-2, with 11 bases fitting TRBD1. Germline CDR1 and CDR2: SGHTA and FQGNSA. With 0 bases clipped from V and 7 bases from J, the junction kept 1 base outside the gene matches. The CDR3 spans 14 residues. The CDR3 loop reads CASSLAGTGGGYTF. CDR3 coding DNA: TGTGCCAGCAGCTTAGCGGGGACAGGGGGTGGCTACACCTTC.

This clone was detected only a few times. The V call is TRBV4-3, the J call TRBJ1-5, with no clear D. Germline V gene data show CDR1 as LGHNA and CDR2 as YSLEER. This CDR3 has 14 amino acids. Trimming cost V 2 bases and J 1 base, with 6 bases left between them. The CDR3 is CASSQLASNQPQHF. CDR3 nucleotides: TGCGCCAGCAGCCAATTAGCCAGCAATCAGCCCCAGCATTTT.

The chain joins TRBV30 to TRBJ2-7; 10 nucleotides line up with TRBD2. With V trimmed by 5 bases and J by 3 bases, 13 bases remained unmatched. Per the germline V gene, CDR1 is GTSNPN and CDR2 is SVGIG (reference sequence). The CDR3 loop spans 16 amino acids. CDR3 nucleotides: TGTGCCTGGTCCCGGGGGGTAGCGGGGGGTAACTACGAGCAGTACTTC. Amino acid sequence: CAWSRGVAGGNYEQYF.

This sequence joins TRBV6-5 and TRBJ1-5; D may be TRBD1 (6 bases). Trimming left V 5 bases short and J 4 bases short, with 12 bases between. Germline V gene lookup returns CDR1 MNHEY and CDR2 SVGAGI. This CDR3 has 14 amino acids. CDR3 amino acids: CASSDGGDNQPQHF. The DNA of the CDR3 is TGTGCCAGCAGTGACGGGGGCGATAATCAGCCCCAGCATTTT.

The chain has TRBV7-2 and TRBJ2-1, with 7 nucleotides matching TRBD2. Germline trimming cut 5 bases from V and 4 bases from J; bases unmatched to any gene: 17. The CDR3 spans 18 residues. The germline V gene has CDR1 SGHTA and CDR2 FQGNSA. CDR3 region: CASSPQARLAGDYNEQFF. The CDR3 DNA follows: TGTGCCAGCAGCCCCCAGGCTCGATTGGCGGGGGATTACAATGAGCAGTTCTTC.

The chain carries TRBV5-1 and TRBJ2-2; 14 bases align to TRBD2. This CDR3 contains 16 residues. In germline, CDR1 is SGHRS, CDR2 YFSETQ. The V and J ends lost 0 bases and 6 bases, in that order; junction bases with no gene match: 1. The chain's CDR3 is CASSLATSGGAGELFF. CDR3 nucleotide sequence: TGCGCCAGCAGCTTGGCGACTAGCGGGGGGGCCGGGGAGCTGTTTTTT.

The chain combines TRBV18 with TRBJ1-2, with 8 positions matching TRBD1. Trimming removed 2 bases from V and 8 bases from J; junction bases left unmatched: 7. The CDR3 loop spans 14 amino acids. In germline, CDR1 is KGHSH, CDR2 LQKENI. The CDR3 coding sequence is TGTGCCAGCTCACCATCCGGACAGGGTGGGGGCTACACCTTC. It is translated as CASSPSGQGGGYTF.

This CDR3 reads CASSEWSAYNEQFF. The CDR3 DNA reads TGCGCCAGCAGTGAATGGTCGGCGTACAATGAGCAGTTCTTC. V usage is TRBV10-2 and J usage is TRBJ2-1; D is unresolved. Trimming took off 3 bases at V and 4 bases at J, with 10 bases between the two ends. The CDR3 spans 14 residues. Germline-derived CDR1 and CDR2 are WSHSY and SAAADI.

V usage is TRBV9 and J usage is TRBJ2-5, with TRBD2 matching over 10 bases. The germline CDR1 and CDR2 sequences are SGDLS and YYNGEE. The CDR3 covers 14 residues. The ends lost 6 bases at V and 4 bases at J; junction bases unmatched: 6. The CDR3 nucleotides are TGTGCCAGCAACATAGCGGGGGGAATAGAGACCCAGTACTTC. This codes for CASNIAGGIETQYF.

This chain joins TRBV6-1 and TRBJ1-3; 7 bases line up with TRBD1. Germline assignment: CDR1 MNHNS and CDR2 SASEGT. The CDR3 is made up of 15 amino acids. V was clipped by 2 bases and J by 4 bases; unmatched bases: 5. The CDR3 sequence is CASSELGTVGNTIYF. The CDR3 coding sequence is TGTGCCAGCAGTGAACTCGGGACAGTCGGAAACACCATATATTTT.

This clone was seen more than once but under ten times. The CDR3 coding sequence is TGTGCCAGTAGTACCACCTGGGGGAGGGCTGAAGCTTTCTTT. This encodes CASSTTWGRAEAFF. The chain is built from TRBV19 and TRBJ1-1, with a weak D call TRBD1 (5 bases). Per germline, CDR1 LNHDA and CDR2 SQIVND (reference sequence). The CDR3 contains 14 residues. V shed 4 bases and J shed 6 bases, with 15 bases lying between them. Using reference TRBV19 and TRBJ1-1 for the parts outside the CDR3, the full variable domain is DGGITQSPKYLFRKEGQNVTLSCEQNLNHDAMYWYRQDPGQGLRLIYYSQIVNDFQKGDIAEGYSVSREKKESFPLTVTSAQKNPTAFYLCASSTTWGRAEAFFGQGTRLTVV.

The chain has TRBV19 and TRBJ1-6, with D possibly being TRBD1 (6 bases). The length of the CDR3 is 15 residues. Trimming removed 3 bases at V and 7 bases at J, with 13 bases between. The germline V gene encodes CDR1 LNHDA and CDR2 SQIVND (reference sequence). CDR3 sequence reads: CASSIGGAPNSPLHF. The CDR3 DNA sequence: TGTGCCAGTAGTATCGGGGGGGCTCCCAATTCACCCCTCCACTTT.

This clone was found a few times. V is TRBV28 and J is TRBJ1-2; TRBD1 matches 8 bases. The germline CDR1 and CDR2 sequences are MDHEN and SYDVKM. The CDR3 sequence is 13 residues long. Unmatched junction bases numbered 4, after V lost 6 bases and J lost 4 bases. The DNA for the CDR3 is TGTGCCAGCAGCCTAGACAGGGGCTATGGCTACACCTTC. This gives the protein CASSLDRGYGYTF.

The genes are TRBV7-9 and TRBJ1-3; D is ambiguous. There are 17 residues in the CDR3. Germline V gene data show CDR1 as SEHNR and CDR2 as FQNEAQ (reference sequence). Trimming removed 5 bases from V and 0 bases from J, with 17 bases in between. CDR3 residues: CASSTRGPASSGNTIYF. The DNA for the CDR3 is TGTGCCAGCAGCACCCGTGGCCCAGCGAGCTCTGGAAACACCATATATTTT.

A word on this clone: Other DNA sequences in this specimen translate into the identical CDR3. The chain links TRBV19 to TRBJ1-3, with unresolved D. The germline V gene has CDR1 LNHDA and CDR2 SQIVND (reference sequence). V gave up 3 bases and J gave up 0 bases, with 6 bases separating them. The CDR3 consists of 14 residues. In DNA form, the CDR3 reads TGTGCCAGTAGTATCGGGAGCTCTGGAAACACCATATATTTT. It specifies CASSIGSSGNTIYF.

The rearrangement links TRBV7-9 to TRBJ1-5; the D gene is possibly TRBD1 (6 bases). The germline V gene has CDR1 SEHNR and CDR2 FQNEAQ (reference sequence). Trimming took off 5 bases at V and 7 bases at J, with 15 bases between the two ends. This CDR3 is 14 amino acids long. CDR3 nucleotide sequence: TGTGCCAGCAGCCGCGGGGGGGCGAGGCAGCCCCAGCATTTT. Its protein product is CASSRGGARQPQHF.

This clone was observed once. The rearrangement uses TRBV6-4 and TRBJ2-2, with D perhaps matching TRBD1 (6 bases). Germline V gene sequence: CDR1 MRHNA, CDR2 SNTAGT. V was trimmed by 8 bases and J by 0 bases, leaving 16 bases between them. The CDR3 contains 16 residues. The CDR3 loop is CASGRQAQANTGELFF. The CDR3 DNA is TGTGCCAGCGGCCGACAGGCCCAGGCGAACACCGGGGAGCTGTTTTTT.